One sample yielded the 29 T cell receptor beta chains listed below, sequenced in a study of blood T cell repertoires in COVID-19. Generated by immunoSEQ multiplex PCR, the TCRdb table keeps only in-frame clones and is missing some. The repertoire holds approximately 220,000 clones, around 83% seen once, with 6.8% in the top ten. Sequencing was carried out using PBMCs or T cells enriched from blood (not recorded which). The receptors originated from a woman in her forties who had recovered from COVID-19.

In nucleotides, the CDR3 is TGTGCCAGCACCCTCGGGGGGAATCAGCCCCAGCATTTT. Amino acid sequence: CASTLGGNQPQHF. The chain carries TRBV12-3 or TRBV12-4 and TRBJ1-5, with D tentatively TRBD1 (5 bases). The V end was cut by 7 bases, the J end by 4 bases, with 11 bases between. This CDR3 contains 13 residues.

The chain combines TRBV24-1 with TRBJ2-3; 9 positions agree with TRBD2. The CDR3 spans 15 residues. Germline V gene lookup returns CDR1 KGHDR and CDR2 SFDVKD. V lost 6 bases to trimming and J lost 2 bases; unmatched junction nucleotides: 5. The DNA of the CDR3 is TGTGCCACCAGTATGACTAGCGGCCTCACAGATACGCAGTATTTT. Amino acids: CATSMTSGLTDTQYF.

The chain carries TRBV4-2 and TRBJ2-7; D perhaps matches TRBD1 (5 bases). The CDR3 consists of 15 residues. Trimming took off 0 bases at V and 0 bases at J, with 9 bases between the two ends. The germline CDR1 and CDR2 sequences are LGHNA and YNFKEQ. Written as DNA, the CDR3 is TGTGCCAGCAGCCAAGAAGCGACAGCCTCCTACGAGCAGTACTTC. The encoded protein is CASSQEATASYEQYF.

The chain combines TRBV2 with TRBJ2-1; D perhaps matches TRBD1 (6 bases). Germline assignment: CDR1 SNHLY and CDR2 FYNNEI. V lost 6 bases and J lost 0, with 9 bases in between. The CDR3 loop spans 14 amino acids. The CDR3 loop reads CASRQDSSYNEQFF. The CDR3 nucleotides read TGTGCCAGCAGACAGGACAGCTCCTACAATGAGCAGTTCTTC.

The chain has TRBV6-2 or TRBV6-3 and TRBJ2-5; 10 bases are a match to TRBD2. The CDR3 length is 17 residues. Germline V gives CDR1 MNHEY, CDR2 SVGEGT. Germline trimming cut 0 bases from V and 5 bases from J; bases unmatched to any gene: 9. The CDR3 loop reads CASSYSRSGRARETQYF. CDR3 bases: TGTGCCAGCAGTTACTCGAGGAGCGGGAGGGCCCGGGAGACCCAGTACTTC.

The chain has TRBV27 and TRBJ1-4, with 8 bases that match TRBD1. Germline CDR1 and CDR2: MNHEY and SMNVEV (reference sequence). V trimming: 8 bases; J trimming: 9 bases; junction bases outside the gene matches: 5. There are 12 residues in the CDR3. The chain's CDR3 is CASWTGRQKLFF. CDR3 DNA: TGTGCCAGCTGGACAGGGAGGCAAAAACTGTTTTTT.

Written as DNA, the CDR3 is TGTGCCAGCTGGGACAGGGGAAAGGGCTATGGCTACACCTTC. Translated, it gives CASWDRGKGYGYTF. The V gene is TRBV27, the J gene TRBJ1-2, with 10 bases identical to TRBD1. CDR1 MNHEY and CDR2 SMNVEV come from the germline V gene (reference sequence). With 8 bases clipped from V and 4 bases from J, the junction kept 7 bases outside the gene matches. The CDR3 runs to 14 residues.

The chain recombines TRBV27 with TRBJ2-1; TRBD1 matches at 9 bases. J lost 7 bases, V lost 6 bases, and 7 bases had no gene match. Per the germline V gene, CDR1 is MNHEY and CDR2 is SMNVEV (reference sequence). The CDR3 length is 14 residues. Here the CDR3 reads CASSRDRVENEQFF. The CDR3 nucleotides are TGTGCCAGCAGCCGGGACAGGGTCGAAAATGAGCAGTTCTTC.

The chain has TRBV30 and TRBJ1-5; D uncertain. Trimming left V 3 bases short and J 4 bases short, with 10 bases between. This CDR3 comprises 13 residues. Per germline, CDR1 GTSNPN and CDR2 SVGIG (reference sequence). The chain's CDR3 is CAWSGSRNQPQHF. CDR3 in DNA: TGTGCCTGGAGCGGGAGTAGGAATCAGCCCCAGCATTTT.

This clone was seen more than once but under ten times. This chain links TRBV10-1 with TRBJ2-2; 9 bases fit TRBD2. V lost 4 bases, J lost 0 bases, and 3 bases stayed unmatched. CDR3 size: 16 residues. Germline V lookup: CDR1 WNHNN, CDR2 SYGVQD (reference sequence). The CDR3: CASSVSGSANTGELFF. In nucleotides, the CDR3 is TGCGCCAGCAGTGTTAGCGGGAGCGCGAACACCGGGGAGCTGTTTTTT.

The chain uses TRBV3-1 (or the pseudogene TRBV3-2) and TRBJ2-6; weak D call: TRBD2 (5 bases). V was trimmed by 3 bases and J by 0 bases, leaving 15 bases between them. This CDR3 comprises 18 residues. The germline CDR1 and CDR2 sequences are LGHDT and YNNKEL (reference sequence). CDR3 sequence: CASSHISGKSSGANVLTF. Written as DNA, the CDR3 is TGTGCCAGCAGCCATATTTCGGGGAAAAGCTCTGGGGCCAACGTCCTGACTTTC.

The CDR3 sequence is CASSPGGRAKNIQYF. In DNA form, the CDR3 reads TGTGCCAGCAGCCCGGGGGGTAGGGCCAAAAACATTCAGTACTTC. J is TRBJ2-4 and V is TRBV5-8; the match to TRBD2 covers 7 bases. With V trimmed by 4 bases and J by 1 base, 5 bases remained unmatched. The CDR3 spans 15 residues. Germline V gene sequence: CDR1 SGHTS, CDR2 YDEGEE.

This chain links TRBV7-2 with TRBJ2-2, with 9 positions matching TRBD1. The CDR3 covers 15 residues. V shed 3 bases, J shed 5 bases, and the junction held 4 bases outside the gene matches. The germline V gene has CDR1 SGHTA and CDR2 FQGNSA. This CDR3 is CASSFVGQGTGELFF. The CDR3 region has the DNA TGTGCCAGCAGCTTTGTCGGACAGGGGACCGGGGAGCTGTTTTTT.

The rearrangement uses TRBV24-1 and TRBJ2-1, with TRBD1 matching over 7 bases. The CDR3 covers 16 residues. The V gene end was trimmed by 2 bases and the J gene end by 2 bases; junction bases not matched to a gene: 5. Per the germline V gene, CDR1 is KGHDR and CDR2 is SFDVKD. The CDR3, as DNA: TGTGCCACCAGTGATTGGACAGGCCGGACCTACAATGAGCAGTTCTTC. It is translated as CATSDWTGRTYNEQFF.

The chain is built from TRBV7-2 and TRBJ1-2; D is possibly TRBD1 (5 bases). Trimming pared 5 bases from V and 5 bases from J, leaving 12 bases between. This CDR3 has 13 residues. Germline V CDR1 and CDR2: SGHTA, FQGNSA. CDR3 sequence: CASSRQNTYGYTF. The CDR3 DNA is TGTGCCAGCAGCCGACAGAATACGTATGGCTACACCTTC.

The CDR3 nucleotides are TGTGCCATCAAAGGCCAGGGGCTCAGCTCTGGAAACACCATATATTTT. The encoded protein is CAIKGQGLSSGNTIYF. The rearrangement links TRBV10-3 to TRBJ1-3, with D possibly TRBD1 on 6 matching bases. This CDR3 has 16 amino acids. Germline assignment: CDR1 ENHRY and CDR2 SYGVKD. V lost 7 bases, J lost 0 bases, and 16 bases lay in between.

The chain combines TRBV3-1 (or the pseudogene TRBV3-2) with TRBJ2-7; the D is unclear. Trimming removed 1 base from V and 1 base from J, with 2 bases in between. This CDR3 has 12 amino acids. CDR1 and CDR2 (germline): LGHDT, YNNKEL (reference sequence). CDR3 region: CASSQVSYEQYF. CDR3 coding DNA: TGTGCCAGCAGCCAAGTATCCTACGAGCAGTACTTC.

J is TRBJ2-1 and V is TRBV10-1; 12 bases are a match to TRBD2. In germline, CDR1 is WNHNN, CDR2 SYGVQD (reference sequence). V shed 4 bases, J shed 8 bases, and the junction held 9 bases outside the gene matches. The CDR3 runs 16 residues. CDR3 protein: CASSVGLAGVMDEQFF. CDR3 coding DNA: TGCGCCAGCAGTGTGGGACTAGCGGGTGTAATGGATGAGCAGTTCTTC.

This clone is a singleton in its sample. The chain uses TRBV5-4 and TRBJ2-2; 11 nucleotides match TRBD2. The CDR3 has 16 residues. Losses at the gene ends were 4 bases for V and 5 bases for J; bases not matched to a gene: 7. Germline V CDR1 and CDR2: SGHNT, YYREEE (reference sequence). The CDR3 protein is CASSPPSGRSTGELFF. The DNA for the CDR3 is TGTGCCAGCAGCCCACCTAGCGGGAGGTCAACCGGGGAGCTGTTTTTT. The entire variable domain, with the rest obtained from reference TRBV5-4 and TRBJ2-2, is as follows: ETGVTQSPTHLIKTRGQQVTLRCSSQSGHNTVSWYQQALGQGPQFIFQYYREEENGRGNFPPRFSGLQFPNYSSELNVNALELDDSALYLCASSPPSGRSTGELFFGEGSRLTVL.

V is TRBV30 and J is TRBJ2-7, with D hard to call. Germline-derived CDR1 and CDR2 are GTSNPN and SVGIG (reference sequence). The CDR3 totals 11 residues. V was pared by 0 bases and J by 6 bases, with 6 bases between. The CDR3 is CAWSVVSEQYF. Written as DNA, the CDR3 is TGTGCCTGGAGTGTTGTATCCGAGCAGTACTTC.

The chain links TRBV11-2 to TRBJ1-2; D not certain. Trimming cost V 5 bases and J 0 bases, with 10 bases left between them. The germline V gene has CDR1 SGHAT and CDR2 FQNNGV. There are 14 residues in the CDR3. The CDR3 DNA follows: TGTGCCAGCAGCAATCCGGGGACTAACTATGGCTACACCTTC. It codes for CASSNPGTNYGYTF.

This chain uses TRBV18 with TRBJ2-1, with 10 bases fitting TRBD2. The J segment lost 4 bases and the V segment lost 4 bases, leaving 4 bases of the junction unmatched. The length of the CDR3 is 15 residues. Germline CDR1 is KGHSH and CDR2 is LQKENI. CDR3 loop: CASSRGTSVYNEQFF. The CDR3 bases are TGTGCCAGCTCACGGGGGACTAGCGTTTACAATGAGCAGTTCTTC.

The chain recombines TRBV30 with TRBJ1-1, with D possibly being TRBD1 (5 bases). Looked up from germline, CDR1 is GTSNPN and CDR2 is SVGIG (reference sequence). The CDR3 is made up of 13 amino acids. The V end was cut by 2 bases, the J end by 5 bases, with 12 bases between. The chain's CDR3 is CAWSRGRRTEAFF. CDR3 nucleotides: TGTGCCTGGAGTAGGGGCCGACGGACTGAAGCTTTCTTT.

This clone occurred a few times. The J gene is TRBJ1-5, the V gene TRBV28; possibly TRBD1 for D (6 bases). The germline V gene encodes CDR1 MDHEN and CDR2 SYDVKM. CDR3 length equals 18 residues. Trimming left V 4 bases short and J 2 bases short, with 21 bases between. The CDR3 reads CASSSGRRWTAGNQPQHF. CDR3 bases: TGTGCCAGCAGTTCAGGGCGACGATGGACAGCTGGCAATCAGCCCCAGCATTTT.

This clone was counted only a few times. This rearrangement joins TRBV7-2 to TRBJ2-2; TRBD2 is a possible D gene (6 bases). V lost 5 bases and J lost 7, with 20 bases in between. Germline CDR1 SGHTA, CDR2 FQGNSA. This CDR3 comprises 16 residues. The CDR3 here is CASSKQGGISHGELFF. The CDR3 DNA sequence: TGTGCCAGCAGCAAACAAGGAGGGATATCACACGGGGAGCTGTTTTTT. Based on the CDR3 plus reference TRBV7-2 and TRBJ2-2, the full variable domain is GAGVSQSPSNKVTEKGKDVELRCDPISGHTALYWYRQSLGQGLEFLIYFQGNSAPDKSGLPSDRFSAERTGGSVSTLTIQRTQQEDSAVYLCASSKQGGISHGELFFGEGSRLTVL.

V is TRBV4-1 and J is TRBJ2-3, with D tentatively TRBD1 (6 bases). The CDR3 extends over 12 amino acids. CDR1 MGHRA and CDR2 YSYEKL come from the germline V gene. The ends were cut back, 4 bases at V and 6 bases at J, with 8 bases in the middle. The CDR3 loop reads CASSRDRDTQYF. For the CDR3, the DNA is TGCGCCAGCAGCCGTGACAGGGATACGCAGTATTTT.

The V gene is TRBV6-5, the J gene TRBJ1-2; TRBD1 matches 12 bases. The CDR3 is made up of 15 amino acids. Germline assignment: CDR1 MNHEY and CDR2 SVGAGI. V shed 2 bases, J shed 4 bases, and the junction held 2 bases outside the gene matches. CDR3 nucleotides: TGTGCCAGCAGTTACGGGACAGGGGGCGTCTATGGCTACACCTTC. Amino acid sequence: CASSYGTGGVYGYTF.

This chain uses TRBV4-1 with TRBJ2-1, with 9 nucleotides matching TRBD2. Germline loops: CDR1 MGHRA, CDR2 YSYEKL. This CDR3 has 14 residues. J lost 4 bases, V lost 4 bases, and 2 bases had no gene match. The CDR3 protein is CASSRLADYNEQFF. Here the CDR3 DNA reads TGCGCCAGCAGCCGACTAGCGGATTACAATGAGCAGTTCTTC.

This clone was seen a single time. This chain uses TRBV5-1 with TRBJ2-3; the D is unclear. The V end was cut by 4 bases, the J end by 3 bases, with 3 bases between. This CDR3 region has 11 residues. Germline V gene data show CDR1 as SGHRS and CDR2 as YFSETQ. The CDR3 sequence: CASSQTDTQYF. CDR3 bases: TGCGCCAGCAGCCAGACAGATACGCAGTATTTT.